This record looks at one T cell receptor beta chain sequence and its context. Its antigen is as yet unknown. Making the TCR beta cDNA relied on 5'RACE template switching with UMIs. TCRdb reprocessed the 5' RACE reads, with one entry per CDR3 protein and no DNA. The table counts 300,000 or so distinct CDR3 sequences; around 3.9% lies in the top ten. The data belong to a study of T cells expressing NK-cell markers. Whole-study context: Sequenced donors, eight in total, included seven who were HCMV-seropositive and one who was seronegative.

Study conclusions and caveats: Expanded NKG2C+ T cell clones were not confirmed as HCMV-specific.

The specimen was blood T cells: a sorted CD56 or NKG2C T cell subset, CD4+ or CD8+ T cells, or bulk PBMC T cells (not recorded which). The sequence was collected from a woman aged 18 to 75 in good health.

The CDR3 sequence: CASSPPRLGVGKTQYF. The rearrangement joins TRBV18 to TRBJ2-5; absent DNA, TCRdb's TRBD1 call cannot be checked. In germline, CDR1 is KGHSH, CDR2 LQKENI. This CDR3 spans 16 amino acids.